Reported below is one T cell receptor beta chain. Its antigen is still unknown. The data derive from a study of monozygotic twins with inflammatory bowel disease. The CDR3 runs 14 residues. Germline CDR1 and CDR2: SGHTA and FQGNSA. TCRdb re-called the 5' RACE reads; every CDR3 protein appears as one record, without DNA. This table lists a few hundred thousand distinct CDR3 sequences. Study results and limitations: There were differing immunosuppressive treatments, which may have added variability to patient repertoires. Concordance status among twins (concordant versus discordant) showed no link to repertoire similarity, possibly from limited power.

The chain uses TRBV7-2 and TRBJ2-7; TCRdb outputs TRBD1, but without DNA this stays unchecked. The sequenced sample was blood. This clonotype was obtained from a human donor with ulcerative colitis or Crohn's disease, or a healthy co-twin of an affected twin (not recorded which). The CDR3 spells CASSSRTGEGEQYF.